This T cell receptor beta chain was captured in a study of T cell responses to AZD1222 COVID-19 vaccine. Method: immunoSEQ multiplex PCR; TCRdb's copy keeps in-frame clones and lacks some. The table has 50,000 to 75,000 clones, roughly 87% seen once; the top ten hold over 5%. The germline V and J ends were trimmed by 5 bases and 0 bases, with 10 bases remaining between them. This CDR3 contains 14 residues. The V gene's germline CDR1 is SGHAT and CDR2 FQNNGV. This clonotype was obtained from an adult who received the AZD1222 COVID-19 vaccine. Sequenced material: peripheral blood, taken 28 days after the second AZD1222 dose. This chain uses TRBV11-2 with TRBJ1-1, with TRBD1 as a possible D gene (6 bases). This chain's CDR3 is CASSPRQVNTEAFF. The CDR3 coding sequence is TGTGCCAGCAGCCCCCGACAGGTGAACACTGAAGCTTTCTTT.